A single sample gave rise to the 28 T cell receptor beta chains below, sequenced in a study of beta chain features in type 1 diabetes. These receptors have no known antigen. The authors reverse transcribed all of the isolated RNA, so sequencing captured expressed TCRB transcripts. Generated by immunoSEQ multiplex PCR, the TCRdb table keeps only in-frame clones and is missing some. This sample has around 260,000 clones, with about 23% found just once. Notes on the study in general: A moderate, significant TCRB CDR3 shortening appeared in type 1 diabetes across four CD4+ subsets.

Sample: naive CD4+ T cells from blood. The receptors derive from a young woman with type 1 diabetes.

The chain is built from TRBV16 and TRBJ2-6, with D unresolved. The V end was cut by 4 bases, the J end by 4 bases, with 11 bases between. The CDR3 covers 15 residues. Looked up from germline, CDR1 is KGHSY and CDR2 is FQNENV. The CDR3 sequence is CASSPSGSGANVLTF. For the CDR3, the DNA is TGTGCCAGCAGCCCATCCGGTTCCGGGGCCAACGTCCTGACTTTC. Together with reference TRBV16 and TRBJ2-6, the CDR3 gives the full variable domain: GEEVAQTPKHLVRGEGQKAKLYCAPIKGHSYVFWYQQVLKNEFKFLISFQNENVFDETGMPKERFSAKCLPNSPCSLEIQATKLEDSAVYFCASSPSGSGANVLTFGAGSRLTVL.

The chain carries TRBV5-4 and TRBJ2-3; D may be TRBD2 (5 bases). The CDR3 has 17 residues. Germline values: CDR1 SGHNT, CDR2 YYREEE (reference sequence). With 0 bases removed from V and 1 base from J, the gap between germline ends came to 15 bases. CDR3 nucleotides: TGTGCCAGCAGCTTGGGTTCGGCGGGTTCACGCACAGATACGCAGTATTTT. Amino acid sequence: CASSLGSAGSRTDTQYF.

The J gene is TRBJ2-5, the V gene TRBV29-1, with 7 bases fitting TRBD1. J lost 1 base, V lost 8 bases, and 7 bases had no gene match. Germline assignment: CDR1 SQVTM and CDR2 ANQGSEA. The CDR3 length is 13 residues. The CDR3 bases are TGCAGCCTTAGGACAGGAGGCCAAGAGACCCAGTACTTC. Protein sequence: CSLRTGGQETQYF.

The V and J genes are TRBV28 and TRBJ2-5; TRBD2 aligns across 10 bases. Germline V gene lookup returns CDR1 MDHEN and CDR2 SYDVKM. The CDR3 runs 16 residues. With V trimmed by 6 bases and J by 5 bases, 12 bases remained unmatched. The CDR3 region has the DNA TGTGCCAGCAGCCAGCCCGGGACTAGCGAAAAGGAGACCCAGTACTTC. This sequence encodes CASSQPGTSEKETQYF.

J is TRBJ1-2 and V is TRBV30; TRBD1 is a possible D gene (6 bases). The CDR3 sequence is 18 residues long. The V end was cut by 2 bases, the J end by 4 bases, with 26 bases between. Looked up from germline, CDR1 is GTSNPN and CDR2 is SVGIG (reference sequence). CDR3 loop: CAWSPTMGGGGFGYGYTF. The CDR3 DNA sequence: TGTGCCTGGAGTCCGACCATGGGGGGAGGGGGGTTTGGCTATGGCTACACCTTC.

V and J are TRBV9 and TRBJ1-1; D may be TRBD1 (5 bases). V was pared by 0 bases and J by 5 bases, with 11 bases between. Germline CDR1 reads SGDLS; CDR2 reads YYNGEE. This CDR3 has 14 amino acids. DNA of the CDR3: TGTGCCAGCAGCGTAGTTCCAGGGCGGACTGAAGCTTTCTTT. It yields the protein CASSVVPGRTEAFF. Using reference TRBV9 and TRBJ1-1 for the parts outside the CDR3, the full variable domain is DSGVTQTPKHLITATGQRVTLRCSPRSGDLSVYWYQQSLDQGLQFLIQYYNGEERAKGNILERFSAQQFPDLHSELNLSSLELGDSALYFCASSVVPGRTEAFFGQGTRLTVV.

This clone was observed a handful of times. The chain combines TRBV30 with TRBJ1-1; TRBD1 agrees at 7 bases. There are 13 residues in the CDR3. Germline V gene lookup returns CDR1 GTSNPN and CDR2 SVGIG (reference sequence). V gave up 1 base and J gave up 3 bases; unmatched junction bases: 2. The CDR3 is CAWSGQGDTEAFF. The CDR3 DNA follows: TGTGCCTGGAGTGGGCAGGGGGACACTGAAGCTTTCTTT.

This clone was picked up a small number of times. The gene calls are TRBV9 and TRBJ1-1; D is undetermined. Trimming cost V 0 bases and J 4 bases, with 10 bases left between them. The CDR3 sequence is 14 residues long. Germline CDR1 SGDLS, CDR2 YYNGEE. The CDR3 DNA follows: TGTGCCAGCAGCGTAGAATGGGCGGGCACTGAAGCTTTCTTT. This gives the protein CASSVEWAGTEAFF.

The CDR3: CASSLWGLAPPDTQYF. In DNA, the CDR3 is TGCGCCAGCAGCTTGTGGGGACTAGCTCCTCCAGATACGCAGTATTTT. The chain employs TRBV5-1 and TRBJ2-3; 9 bases are a match to TRBD2. The J segment lost 4 bases and the V segment lost 1 base, leaving 7 bases of the junction unmatched. In germline, CDR1 is SGHRS, CDR2 YFSETQ. The CDR3 runs to 16 residues. The variable domain in full, completed from reference TRBV5-1 and TRBJ2-3, reads KAGVTQTPRYLIKTRGQQVTLSCSPISGHRSVSWYQQTPGQGLQFLFEYFSETQRNKGNFPGRFSGRQFSNSRSEMNVSTLELGDSALYLCASSLWGLAPPDTQYFGPGTRLTVL.

This clone has more than one count but fewer than ten. V is TRBV5-4 and J is TRBJ2-7, with 9 bases that match TRBD1. This CDR3 comprises 15 residues. Germline loops: CDR1 SGHNT, CDR2 YYREEE (reference sequence). V gave up 1 base and J gave up 5 bases; unmatched junction bases: 7. CDR3 region: CASSLPPGQGNEQYF. DNA for the CDR3: TGTGCCAGCAGCTTGCCCCCGGGACAGGGAAACGAGCAGTACTTC.

The chain uses TRBV30 and TRBJ1-1, with D unclear. The germline V gene encodes CDR1 GTSNPN and CDR2 SVGIG (reference sequence). Trimming shortened V by 3 bases and J by 5 bases, and 13 bases separated the two germline ends. The CDR3 runs to 13 residues. The CDR3 spells CAWSLRRDTEAFF. In DNA form, the CDR3 reads TGTGCCTGGAGCCTACGGAGGGATACTGAAGCTTTCTTT.

V is TRBV7-2 and J is TRBJ2-1, with D possibly matching TRBD2 (5 bases). Germline V gene lookup returns CDR1 SGHTA and CDR2 FQGNSA. The length of the CDR3 is 18 residues. The V end was cut by 0 bases, the J end by 0 bases, with 15 bases between. CDR3 in amino acids: CASSLAPLGFGSYNEQFF. CDR3 bases: TGTGCCAGCAGCTTAGCCCCACTAGGGTTCGGCTCCTACAATGAGCAGTTCTTC.

The DNA of the CDR3 is TGTGCCAGCAGCTTAGGAGCAGGGGTTAATGGGAACACTGAAGCTTTCTTT. Translation gives CASSLGAGVNGNTEAFF. The chain has TRBV7-9 and TRBJ1-1, with D maybe TRBD1 (6 bases). Germline CDR1 SEHNR, CDR2 FQNEAQ (reference sequence). Trimming took off 1 base at V and 1 base at J, with 16 bases between the two ends. The CDR3 runs 17 residues.

The table lists this clone with a few counts. This chain uses TRBV5-4 with TRBJ2-1, with 8 bases lining up with TRBD2. Trimming cost V 2 bases and J 0 bases; bases outside gene matches: 4. The CDR3 runs to 16 residues. CDR1 and CDR2 (germline): SGHNT, YYREEE (reference sequence). DNA of the CDR3: TGTGCCAGCAGCTTACTCGGGGGGGGCTCCTACAATGAGCAGTTCTTC. Encoded protein: CASSLLGGGSYNEQFF.

This clone was observed a few times. This chain joins TRBV5-1 and TRBJ2-7; possible D gene TRBD2, 6 bases. Trimming removed 0 bases at V and 4 bases at J, with 11 bases between. The CDR3 spans 14 residues. Germline CDR1 is SGHRS and CDR2 is YFSETQ. The CDR3 DNA sequence: TGCGCCAGCAGCTTGGTTCGGGAGCCTTACGAGCAGTACTTC. Its protein is CASSLVREPYEQYF.

This clone was seen only a few times. The chain is built from TRBV5-6 and TRBJ1-1, with D perhaps TRBD1 (5 bases). Trimming removed 3 bases from V and 1 base from J, with 10 bases in between. This CDR3 contains 14 residues. The germline CDR1 and CDR2 sequences are SGHDT and YYEEEE. CDR3 in amino acids: CASSSREGNTEAFF. The CDR3 DNA reads as TGTGCCAGCAGCTCCAGGGAAGGGAACACTGAAGCTTTCTTT.

The chain joins TRBV19 to TRBJ2-6, with D hard to call. Trimming took off 7 bases at V and 0 bases at J, with 10 bases between the two ends. The CDR3 has 15 amino acids. Per germline, CDR1 LNHDA and CDR2 SQIVND (reference sequence). The DNA for the CDR3 is TGTGCCAGTACCCTACTTAGCTCTGGGGCCAACGTCCTGACTTTC. Protein: CASTLLSSGANVLTF.

This clone has a handful of counts. The chain links TRBV30 to TRBJ2-3; D unresolved. The CDR3 sequence is 14 residues long. The ends were cut back, 4 bases at V and 0 bases at J, with 11 bases in the middle. CDR1 GTSNPN and CDR2 SVGIG come from the germline V gene (reference sequence). CDR3 protein: CAWTENTSTDTQYF. The CDR3 bases are TGTGCCTGGACCGAGAATACTAGCACAGATACGCAGTATTTT. Drawing the rest from reference TRBV30 and TRBJ2-3, the complete variable domain is SQTIHQWPATLVQPVGSPLSLECTVEGTSNPNLYWYRQAAGRGLQLLFYSVGIGQISSEVPQNLSASRPQDRQFILSSKKLLLSDSGFYLCAWTENTSTDTQYFGPGTRLTVL.

J is TRBJ2-7 and V is TRBV6-5; D possibly corresponds to TRBD1 (6 bases). Trimming left V 1 base short and J 2 bases short, with 12 bases between. CDR1 is MNHEY and CDR2 is SVGAGI in the germline V gene. CDR3 length: 15 residues. CDR3: CASSYFSQGPYEQYF. The DNA of the CDR3 is TGTGCCAGCAGTTACTTTAGCCAGGGGCCCTACGAGCAGTACTTC.

This clone was seen a single time. The chain has TRBV5-1 and TRBJ2-5; 8 nucleotides align to TRBD1. This CDR3 comprises 15 residues. Germline assignment: CDR1 SGHRS and CDR2 YFSETQ. V shed 2 bases and J 5 bases; nucleotides not matched to a gene: 8. The CDR3 is CASSLTPGGRETQYF. The CDR3, as DNA: TGCGCCAGCAGCTTAACTCCAGGGGGCAGGGAGACCCAGTACTTC.

This clone came up a few times. The chain joins TRBV7-2 to TRBJ2-3; 8 bases agree with TRBD2. Germline V gene data show CDR1 as SGHTA and CDR2 as FQGNSA. The CDR3 has 13 residues. J was trimmed by 5 bases and V by 4 bases; bases with no gene match: 2. The CDR3 DNA reads as TGTGCCAGCAGCTCCCTAGCGGGAGATACGCAGTATTTT. Translation: CASSSLAGDTQYF.

The CDR3: CASSELLRGYEQYF. For the CDR3, the DNA is TGTGCCAGCAGTGAGCTGTTGCGGGGCTACGAGCAGTACTTC. This chain uses TRBV6-1 with TRBJ2-7; D perhaps matches TRBD2 (6 bases). V dropped 3 bases and J dropped 3 bases, with 12 bases sitting between them. This CDR3 spans 14 amino acids. The germline gives CDR1 MNHNS, CDR2 SASEGT.

This clone was observed a few times. The chain couples TRBV30 to TRBJ1-2, with D uncertain. The CDR3 totals 12 residues. Germline CDR1 GTSNPN, CDR2 SVGIG (reference sequence). Between the trimmed V and J ends, which lost 5 bases and 2 bases, there was a span of 9 bases. The CDR3 bases are TGTGCCTGGTCCTCGGGGAACTATGGCTACACCTTC. Amino acids: CAWSSGNYGYTF.

This chain uses TRBV7-8 with TRBJ2-5, with TRBD2 identical over 8 bases. V lost 4 bases and J lost 6; bases outside the gene matches: 13. CDR3 length equals 16 residues. CDR1 and CDR2 from the germline V gene are SGHVS and FQNEAQ. The CDR3 sequence is CASSYSRLARPQTQYF. CDR3 sequence (DNA): TGTGCCAGCAGCTATAGCCGACTAGCGAGGCCACAGACCCAGTACTTC. Full variable domain (missing parts from reference TRBV7-8 and TRBJ2-5): GAGVSQSPRYKVAKRGQDVALRCDPISGHVSLFWYQQALGQGPEFLTYFQNEAQLDKSGLPSDRFFAERPEGSVSTLKIQRTQQEDSAVYLCASSYSRLARPQTQYFGPGTRLLVL.

The rearrangement joins TRBV5-1 to TRBJ2-2, with TRBD1 matching over 10 bases. The J segment lost 2 bases and the V segment lost 4 bases, leaving 2 bases of the junction unmatched. The CDR3 extends over 15 amino acids. Germline-derived CDR1 and CDR2 are SGHRS and YFSETQ. CDR3 protein: CASSRTGGNTGELFF. The DNA of the CDR3 is TGCGCCAGCAGCCGGACAGGGGGAAACACCGGGGAGCTGTTTTTT. Using reference TRBV5-1 and TRBJ2-2 for the parts outside the CDR3, the full variable domain is KAGVTQTPRYLIKTRGQQVTLSCSPISGHRSVSWYQQTPGQGLQFLFEYFSETQRNKGNFPGRFSGRQFSNSRSEMNVSTLELGDSALYLCASSRTGGNTGELFFGEGSRLTVL.

This clone was observed a handful of times. The V and J genes are TRBV5-6 and TRBJ1-5; D perhaps matches TRBD1 (6 bases). V lost 0 bases and J lost 1, with 11 bases in between. CDR1 is SGHDT, CDR2 YYEEEE, per germline. The CDR3 loop spans 16 amino acids. CDR3 residues: CASSLAQGNSNQPQHF. CDR3 coding DNA: TGTGCCAGCAGCTTGGCCCAGGGGAACAGCAATCAGCCCCAGCATTTT.

The genes are TRBV29-1 and TRBJ2-7, with 9 bases identical to TRBD1. V trimming: 3 bases; J trimming: 5 bases; junction bases outside the gene matches: 5. Looked up from germline, CDR1 is SQVTM and CDR2 is ANQGSEA. This CDR3 comprises 13 residues. For the CDR3, the DNA is TGCAGCGTTGAGCTGGACAGGGGCCACGAGCAGTACTTC. Translating gives CSVELDRGHEQYF.

The rearrangement uses TRBV7-6 and TRBJ2-7; TRBD1 agrees at 9 bases. V gave up 1 base and J gave up 4 bases; unmatched junction bases: 2. CDR1 and CDR2 from the germline V gene are SGHVS and FNYEAQ. The CDR3 runs to 14 residues. CDR3: CASSLGGTGYEQYF. The CDR3 DNA reads as TGTGCCAGCAGCTTAGGTGGGACAGGGTACGAGCAGTACTTC.